Listed below are T cell receptor beta chains from one sample, sequenced in a study of CD8+CD57+ T cells in acquired aplastic anemia. TCRdb reprocessed the reads via MiXCR and lists one record per CDR3 protein. The sample lists fewer than 250,000 distinct CDR3 sequences, approximately 50% occurring once. The sequenced sample was sorted CD4+, CD8+, or CD8+CD57+ T cells (not recorded which) from PBMCs. Receptors originate from a human donor with aplastic anemia. The conserved cysteine and the conserved F or W are not part of the CDR3 here.

V	length	J	CDR3
TRBV14	10	TRBJ1-5	ASSQGGQPQH
TRBV5-1	11	TRBJ1-5	ASSPTQGQPQH
TRBV16	14	TRBJ1-2	ASSNRGTERGYGYT
TRBV7-2	11	TRBJ1-5	ASSVFGDQPQH
TRBV7-3	12	TRBJ2-7	ASSLAGLGDEQY
TRBV2	11	TRBJ1-5	ASSAGRGQPQH
TRBV20-1	11	TRBJ2-5	SAPTGGRETQY
TRBV7-2	14	TRBJ2-7	ASSLDSARGSYEQY
TRBV9	12	TRBJ2-7	ASSVGVPAYEQY
TRBV15	10	TRBJ2-7	ATSAHRYEQY
TRBV10-3	13	TRBJ2-7	AISESIGARHEQY
TRBV15	12	TRBJ2-7	ASRGNSGGYEQY
TRBV19	12	TRBJ1-2	ASTQETGNYGYT
TRBV5-6	12	TRBJ2-7	ASSGSQRSYEQY
TRBV19	14	TRBJ1-1	ASRSPGQGADTEAF
TRBV20-1	13	TRBJ2-1	SARGLAGVRNEQF
TRBV5-8	15	TRBJ2-5	ASSYATRLARQETQY
TRBV7-2	12	TRBJ1-2	ASSLRQGYLRYT
TRBV7-2	13	TRBJ2-7	ASSPGSLATYEQY
TRBV10-3	15	TRBJ2-5	AISEQGLAGDRETQY
TRBV7-9	14	TRBJ1-1	ASSISGGAMNTEAF
TRBV10-3	9	TRBJ2-7	AISEFAEQY
TRBV7-2	13	TRBJ1-5	ASSSGGTRNKPQH
TRBV5-6	10	TRBJ1-2	ASSPGRGGYT
TRBV2	11	TRBJ1-2	ASSEVEGTGYT
TRBV28	15	TRBJ2-3	ASSFGRDTLDTDTQY
TRBV10-1	11	TRBJ1-4	AISVNSNEKLF
TRBV9	13	TRBJ2-5	ASSAQGGGLGTQY
TRBV6-5	14	TRBJ2-1	ASSYSRTKWGFEQF
TRBV20-1	13	TRBJ2-6	SARETVSGANVLT